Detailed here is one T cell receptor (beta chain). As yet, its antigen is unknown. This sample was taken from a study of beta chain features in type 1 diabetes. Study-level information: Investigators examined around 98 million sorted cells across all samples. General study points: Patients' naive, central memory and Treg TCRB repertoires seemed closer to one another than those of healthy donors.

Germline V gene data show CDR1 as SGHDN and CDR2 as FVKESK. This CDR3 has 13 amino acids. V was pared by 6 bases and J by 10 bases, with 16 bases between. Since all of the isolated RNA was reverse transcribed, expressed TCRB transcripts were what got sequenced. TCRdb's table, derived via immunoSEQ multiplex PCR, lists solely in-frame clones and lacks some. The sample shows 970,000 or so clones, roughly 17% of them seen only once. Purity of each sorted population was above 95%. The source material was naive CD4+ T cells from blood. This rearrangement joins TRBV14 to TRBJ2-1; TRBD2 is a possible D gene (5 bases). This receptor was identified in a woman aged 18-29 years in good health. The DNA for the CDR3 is TGTGCCAGCAGTCGGACTGGCGCAGGCGAGCAGTTCTTC. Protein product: CASSRTGAGEQFF.